These T cell receptor beta chains were read from a single sample in a study of graft-versus-host responses after intestinal transplantation. TCRdb's copy holds only in-frame clones and misses some; the assay was immunoSEQ multiplex PCR. The data hold 80,000 to 90,000 clones, with roughly nine tenths observed a single time. These receptors' targets are unknown. This specimen was unstimulated CD4+ T cells sorted from spleen or lymph node cells, taken before intestinal transplant. These receptors all stem from a human donor who received an intestinal transplant. Each CDR3 is given without its conserved first and last residue. Fields, in order: V gene, CDR3 protein.

>TRBV11-2
ASSPTSSVEQY
>TRBV6-1
ASREAAHYEQY
>TRBV7-9
ASSLVPLARDNEQF
>TRBV9
ASSVEGGNQPQH
>TRBV5-1
ASSTKSAYEQC
>TRBV6-5
ASRQQGPGVGYT
>TRBV5-1
ASSPGQPPLF
>TRBV10-3
AISRQLTGRNIQY
>TRBV6-6
ASITPGSGNTIY
>TRBV5-1
ASSLGGVSSYEQY
>TRBV18
ASSPAVDTYGYT
>TRBV4-1
ASSQDPGQRRGGTEAF
>TRBV12-5
ASGMTDYQPQH
>TRBV5-4
ASSPRLAESNEQF
>TRBV9
ASSRTGVQETQY
>TRBV6-1
ASSPRGGTGGEQF
>TRBV5-1
ASSKTGSSSYEQY
>TRBV18
ASSPDPGAEQY
>TRBV9
ASSVGVSGGPYQETQY
>TRBV5-1
ASSLELAGTGELF
>TRBV5-1
ASSLSGTPSSGNTIY
>TRBV7-3
ALLAGQGLTFDQPQH
>TRBV5-1
ASSSTGGGYNEQF
>TRBV9
ASSVTSGADTQY
>TRBV7-7
ASSFPGAVYGYT
>TRBV29-1
SVALASSTDTQY
>TRBV18
ASSPQQGVGNTIY
>TRBV15
ATSRTGGGNQPQH
>TRBV6-5
ASRPTGYYEQY
>TRBV6-6
ASSPPGASGNTIY
>TRBV6-1
AGSLAGGPETQY
>TRBV28
ASSSAGVGNTIY
>TRBV10-3
AIRASGGPYEQY
>TRBV7-3
ASSLQGTGELF
>TRBV5-1
ASSLSGGYNEQF
>TRBV6-5
ASSYVRGEQY
>TRBV2
ASSLQGAYTEAF
>TRBV6-5
ASSEQGAGNYGYT
>TRBV5-1
ASSLEVGYRNEQF
>TRBV19
ASKLNQGSRNQPQH
>TRBV7-7
ASSLRASYEQY
>TRBV13
ASSLSGGEQF
>TRBV11-2
ASINPGQGVYEQY
>TRBV20-1
SAPTGTTLH
>TRBV6-6
ASSYPGLGSETQY
>TRBV4-2
ASSLSGENTQY
>TRBV5-4
ASSQPDRAQGT
>TRBV27
ASSLGPGQGAYAF
>TRBV6-5
ASTQRGASEAF
>TRBV7-3
ASRGPGEYGYT
>TRBV6-5
ASSSRIQGNYGYT
>TRBV12-5
ASGLTPGQGFETQY
>TRBV5-1
ASSLVGSLYEQY
>TRBV7-2
ASSASGLAGETQY
>TRBV28
ASTRGLAANTGELF
>TRBV5-6
ASSPRAPAAGELF
>TRBV9
ASGSGKGETQY
>TRBV5-4
ASSKGTSGFTDTQY
>TRBV5-4
ASSLTGTGYTDTQY
>TRBV9
ASSVSPGTGDTGELF